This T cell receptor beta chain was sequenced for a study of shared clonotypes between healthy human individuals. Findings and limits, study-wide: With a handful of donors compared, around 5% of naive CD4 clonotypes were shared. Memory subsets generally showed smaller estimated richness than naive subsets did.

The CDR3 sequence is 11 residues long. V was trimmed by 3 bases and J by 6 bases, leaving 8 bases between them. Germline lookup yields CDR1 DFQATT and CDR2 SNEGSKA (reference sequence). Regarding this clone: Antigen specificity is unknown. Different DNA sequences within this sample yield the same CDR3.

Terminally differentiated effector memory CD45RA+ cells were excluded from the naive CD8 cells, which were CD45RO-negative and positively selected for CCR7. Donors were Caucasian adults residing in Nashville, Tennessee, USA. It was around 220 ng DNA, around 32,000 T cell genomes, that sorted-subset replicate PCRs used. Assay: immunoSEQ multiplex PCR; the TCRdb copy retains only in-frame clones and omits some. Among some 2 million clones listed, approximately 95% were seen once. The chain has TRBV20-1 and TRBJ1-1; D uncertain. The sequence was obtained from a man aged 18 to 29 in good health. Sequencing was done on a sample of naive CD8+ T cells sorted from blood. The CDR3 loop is CSASAGAEAFF. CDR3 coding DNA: TGCAGTGCTAGTGCCGGGGCTGAAGCTTTCTTT.